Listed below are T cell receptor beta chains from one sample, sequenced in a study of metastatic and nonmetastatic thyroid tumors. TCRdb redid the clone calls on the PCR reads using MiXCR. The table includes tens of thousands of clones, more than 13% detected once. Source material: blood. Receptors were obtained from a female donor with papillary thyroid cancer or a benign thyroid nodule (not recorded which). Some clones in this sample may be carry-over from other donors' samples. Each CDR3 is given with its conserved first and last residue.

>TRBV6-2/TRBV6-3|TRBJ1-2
CARDGANYGYTF
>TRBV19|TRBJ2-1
CASSIDLGTREQFF
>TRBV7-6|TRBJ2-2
CASSLGRGTGELFF
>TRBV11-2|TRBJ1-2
CASSLGTGSYGYTF
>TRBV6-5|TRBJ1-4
CASSYSNLVQELFF
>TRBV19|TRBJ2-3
CASGVIAKDTQYF
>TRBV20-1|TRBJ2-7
CSARDGTSPYEQYF
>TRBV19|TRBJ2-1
CASSTGTGPLNEQFF
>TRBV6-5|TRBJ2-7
CASSYSQQYF
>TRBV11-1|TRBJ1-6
CASSQGSSYNSPLHF
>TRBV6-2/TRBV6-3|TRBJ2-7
CASSYSLTEHYEQYF
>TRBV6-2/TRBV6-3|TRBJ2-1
CASTGALAYNGQFF
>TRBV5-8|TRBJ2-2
CASSLVAGELFF
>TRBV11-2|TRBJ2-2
CASSLGTKAPGELFF
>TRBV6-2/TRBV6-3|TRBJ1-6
CASSYDETGVSPLHF
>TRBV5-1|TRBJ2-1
CASSDGTGAYNEQFF
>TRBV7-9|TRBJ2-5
CASSLEGTGVAKTQYF
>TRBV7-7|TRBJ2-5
CASSPGRGQETQYF
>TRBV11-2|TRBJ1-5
CASSLERQGNQPQHF
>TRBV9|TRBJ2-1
CASSADRVSYNEQFF
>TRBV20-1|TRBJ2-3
CSAITPPGETDTQYF
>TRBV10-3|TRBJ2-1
CAISGGGTYNEQFF
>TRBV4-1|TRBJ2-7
CASSQDPSSYEQYF
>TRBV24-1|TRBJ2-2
CATSDLVRELFF
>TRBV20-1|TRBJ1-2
CSARDQGADYYGYTF
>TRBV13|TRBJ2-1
CASSLGALASNEQFF
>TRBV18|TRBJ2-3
CASSPPGGAGPDTQYF
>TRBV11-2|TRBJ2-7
CASSFISAGEVGEQYF
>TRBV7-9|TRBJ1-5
CAGSPGTVDNQHQHF
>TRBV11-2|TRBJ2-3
CASSLDPLTDTQYF
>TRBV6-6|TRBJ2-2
CASSYRQNVGELFF
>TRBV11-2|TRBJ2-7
CASIPDGGYEQYF
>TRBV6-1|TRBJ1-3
CASQQPFSGNTIYF
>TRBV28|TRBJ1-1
CASSLGQQLEAFF
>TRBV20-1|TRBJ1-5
CSASQGPGQPQHF
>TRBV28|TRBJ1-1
CASSLHQVNTEAFF
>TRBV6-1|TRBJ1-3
CASTQLGAHSGNTIYF
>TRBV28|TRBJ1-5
CASSQPRAPGGQPQHF
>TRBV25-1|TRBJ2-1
CASSELSYNEQFF